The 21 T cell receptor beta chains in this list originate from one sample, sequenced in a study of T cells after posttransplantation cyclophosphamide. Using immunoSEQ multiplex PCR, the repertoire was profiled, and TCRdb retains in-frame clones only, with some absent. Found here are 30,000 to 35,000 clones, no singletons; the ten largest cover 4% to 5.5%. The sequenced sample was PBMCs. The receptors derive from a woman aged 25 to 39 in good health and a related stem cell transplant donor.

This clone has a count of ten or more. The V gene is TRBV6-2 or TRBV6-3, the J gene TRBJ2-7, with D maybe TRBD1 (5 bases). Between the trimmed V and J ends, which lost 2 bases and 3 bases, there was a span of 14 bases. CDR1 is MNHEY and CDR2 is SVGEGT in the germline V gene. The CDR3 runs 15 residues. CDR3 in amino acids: CASSYAGFKGYEQYF. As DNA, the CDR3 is TGTGCCAGCAGTTACGCAGGGTTTAAGGGCTACGAGCAGTACTTC.

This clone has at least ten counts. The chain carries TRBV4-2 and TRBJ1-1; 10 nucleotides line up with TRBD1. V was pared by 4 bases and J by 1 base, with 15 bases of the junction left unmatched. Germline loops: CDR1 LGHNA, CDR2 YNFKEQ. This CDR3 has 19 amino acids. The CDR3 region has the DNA TGTGCCAGCAGCCGTTACCCCGGGACAGGGGAATTTGCGAACACTGAAGCTTTCTTT. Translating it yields CASSRYPGTGEFANTEAFF.

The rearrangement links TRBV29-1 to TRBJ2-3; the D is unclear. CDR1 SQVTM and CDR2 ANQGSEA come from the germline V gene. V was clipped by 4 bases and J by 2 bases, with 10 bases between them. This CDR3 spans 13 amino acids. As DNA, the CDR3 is TGCAGCGTTGTGCCGGTCGACACAGATACGCAGTATTTT. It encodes CSVVPVDTDTQYF.

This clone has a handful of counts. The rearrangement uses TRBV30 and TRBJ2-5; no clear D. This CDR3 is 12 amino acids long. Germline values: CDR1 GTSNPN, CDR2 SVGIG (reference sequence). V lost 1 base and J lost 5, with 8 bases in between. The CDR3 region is CAWSASRETQYF. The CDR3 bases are TGTGCCTGGAGTGCAAGCCGGGAGACCCAGTACTTC.

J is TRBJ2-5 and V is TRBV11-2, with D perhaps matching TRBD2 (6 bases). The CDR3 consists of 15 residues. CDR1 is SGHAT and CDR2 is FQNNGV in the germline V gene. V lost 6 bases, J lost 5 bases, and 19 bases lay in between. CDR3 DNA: TGTGCCAGCAGGCCGGTCGTCCTAGCGCGGGAGACCCAGTACTTC. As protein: CASRPVVLARETQYF.

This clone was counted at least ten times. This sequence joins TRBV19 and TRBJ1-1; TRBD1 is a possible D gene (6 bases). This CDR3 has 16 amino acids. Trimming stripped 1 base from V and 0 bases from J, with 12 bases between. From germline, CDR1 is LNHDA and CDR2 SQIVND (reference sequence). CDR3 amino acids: CASSIVGAGMNTEAFF. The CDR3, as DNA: TGTGCCAGTAGTATAGTGGGGGCCGGTATGAACACTGAAGCTTTCTTT.

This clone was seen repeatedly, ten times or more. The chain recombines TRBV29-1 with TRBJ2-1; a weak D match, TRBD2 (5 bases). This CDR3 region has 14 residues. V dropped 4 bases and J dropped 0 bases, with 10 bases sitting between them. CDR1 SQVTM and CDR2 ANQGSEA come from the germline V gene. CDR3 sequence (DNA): TGCAGCGTTGTGCTAGCAAGCTCCTACAATGAGCAGTTCTTC. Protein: CSVVLASSYNEQFF.

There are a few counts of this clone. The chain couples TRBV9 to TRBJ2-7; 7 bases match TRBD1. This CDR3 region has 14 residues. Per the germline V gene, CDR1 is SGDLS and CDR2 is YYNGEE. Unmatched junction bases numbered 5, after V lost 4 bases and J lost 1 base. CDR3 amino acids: CASSPQQGSYEQYF. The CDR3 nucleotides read TGTGCCAGCAGCCCGCAACAGGGGTCCTACGAGCAGTACTTC.

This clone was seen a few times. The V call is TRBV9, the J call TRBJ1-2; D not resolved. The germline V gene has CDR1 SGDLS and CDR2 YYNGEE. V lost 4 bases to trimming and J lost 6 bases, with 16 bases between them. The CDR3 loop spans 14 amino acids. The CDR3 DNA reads TGTGCCAGCAGCACCACGCGGGGTCGGGATGGCTACACCTTC. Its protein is CASSTTRGRDGYTF.

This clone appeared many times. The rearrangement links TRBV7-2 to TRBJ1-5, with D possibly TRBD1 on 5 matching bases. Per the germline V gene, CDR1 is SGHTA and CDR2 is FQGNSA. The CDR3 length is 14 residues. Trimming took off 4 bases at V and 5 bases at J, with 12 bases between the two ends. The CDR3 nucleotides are TGTGCCAGCAGCTCACCCGGGACTGATCAGCCCCAGCATTTT. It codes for CASSSPGTDQPQHF.

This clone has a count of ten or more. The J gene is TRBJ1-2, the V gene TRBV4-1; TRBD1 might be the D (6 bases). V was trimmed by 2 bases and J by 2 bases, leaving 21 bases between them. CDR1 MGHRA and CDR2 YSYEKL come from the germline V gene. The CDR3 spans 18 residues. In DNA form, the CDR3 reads TGCGCCAGCAGCCAACCCAAAGGGGGGGGCTGGTTAAACTATGGCTACACCTTC. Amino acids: CASSQPKGGGWLNYGYTF.

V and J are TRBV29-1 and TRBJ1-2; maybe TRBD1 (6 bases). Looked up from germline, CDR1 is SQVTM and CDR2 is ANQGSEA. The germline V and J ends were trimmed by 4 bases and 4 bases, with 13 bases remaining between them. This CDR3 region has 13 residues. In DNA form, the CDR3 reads TGCAGCGTTGCGCCGGACAGCCTCTATGGCTACACCTTC. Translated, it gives CSVAPDSLYGYTF.

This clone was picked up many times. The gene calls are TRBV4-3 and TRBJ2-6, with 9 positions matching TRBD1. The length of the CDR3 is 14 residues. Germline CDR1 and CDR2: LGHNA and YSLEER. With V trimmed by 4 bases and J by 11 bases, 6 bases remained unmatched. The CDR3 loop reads CASSRDRDIDVLTF. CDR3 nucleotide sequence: TGCGCCAGCAGCCGGGACAGGGACATTGACGTCCTGACTTTC.

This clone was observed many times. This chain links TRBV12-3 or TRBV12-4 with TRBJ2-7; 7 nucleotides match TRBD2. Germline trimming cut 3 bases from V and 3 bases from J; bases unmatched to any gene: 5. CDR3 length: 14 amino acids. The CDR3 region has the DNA TGTGCCAGCAGTTTGGATAGCGGGCTCTACGAGCAGTACTTC. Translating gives CASSLDSGLYEQYF.

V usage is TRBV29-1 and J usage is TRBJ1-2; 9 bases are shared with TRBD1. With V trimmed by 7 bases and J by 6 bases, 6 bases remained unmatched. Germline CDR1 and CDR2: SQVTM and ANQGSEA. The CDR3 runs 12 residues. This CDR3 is CSGRTGEHGYTF. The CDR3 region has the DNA TGCAGCGGCCGGACAGGGGAACATGGCTACACCTTC.

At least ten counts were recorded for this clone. DNA of the CDR3: TGTGCCAGCAGCTTACCCGGACAGGGAAGAACCGGGGAGCTGTTTTTT. It encodes CASSLPGQGRTGELFF. This chain links TRBV7-2 with TRBJ2-2; 8 nucleotides agree with TRBD1. The V gene's germline CDR1 is SGHTA and CDR2 FQGNSA. CDR3 size: 16 residues. Unmatched junction bases numbered 7, after V lost 2 bases and J lost 5 bases.

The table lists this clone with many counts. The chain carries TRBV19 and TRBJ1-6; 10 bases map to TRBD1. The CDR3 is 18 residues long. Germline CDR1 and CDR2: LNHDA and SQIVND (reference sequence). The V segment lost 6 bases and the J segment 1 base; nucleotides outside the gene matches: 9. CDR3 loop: CASRGRDRGFSYNSPLHF. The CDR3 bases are TGTGCCAGTAGGGGCCGGGACAGGGGATTTTCCTATAATTCACCCCTCCACTTT.

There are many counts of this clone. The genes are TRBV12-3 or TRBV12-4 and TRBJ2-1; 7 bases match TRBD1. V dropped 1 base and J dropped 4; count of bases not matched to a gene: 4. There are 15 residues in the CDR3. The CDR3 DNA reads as TGTGCCAGCAGTTTAGTGGCAGGGGGATACAATGAGCAGTTCTTC. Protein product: CASSLVAGGYNEQFF.

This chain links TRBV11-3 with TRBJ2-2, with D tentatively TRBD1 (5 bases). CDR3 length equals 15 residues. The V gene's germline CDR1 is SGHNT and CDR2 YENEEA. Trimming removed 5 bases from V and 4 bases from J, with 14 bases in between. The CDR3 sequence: CASSARPTVTGELFF. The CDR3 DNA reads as TGTGCCAGCAGCGCCCGCCCGACAGTCACCGGGGAGCTGTTTTTT. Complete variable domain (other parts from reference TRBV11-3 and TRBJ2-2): EAGVVQSPRYKIIEKKQPVAFWCNPISGHNTLYWYLQNLGQGPELLIRYENEEAVDDSQLPKDRFSAERLKGVDSTLKIQPAELGDSAVYLCASSARPTVTGELFFGEGSRLTVL.

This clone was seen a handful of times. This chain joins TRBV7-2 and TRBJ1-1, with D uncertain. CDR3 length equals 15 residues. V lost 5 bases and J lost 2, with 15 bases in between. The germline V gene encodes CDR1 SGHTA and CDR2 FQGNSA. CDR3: CASSPDPYRNTEAFF. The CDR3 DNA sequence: TGTGCCAGCAGCCCCGATCCCTACCGCAACACTGAAGCTTTCTTT.

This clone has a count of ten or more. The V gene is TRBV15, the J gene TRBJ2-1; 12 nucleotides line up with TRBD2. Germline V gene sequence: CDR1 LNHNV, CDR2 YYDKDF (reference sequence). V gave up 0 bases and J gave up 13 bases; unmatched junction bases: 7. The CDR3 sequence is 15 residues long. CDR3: CATSRDGPSGGAQFF. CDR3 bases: TGTGCCACCAGCAGAGATGGGCCTAGCGGGGGGGCCCAGTTCTTC. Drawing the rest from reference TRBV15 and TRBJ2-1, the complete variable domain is DAMVIQNPRYQVTQFGKPVTLSCSQTLNHNVMYWYQQKSSQAPKLLFHYYDKDFNNEADTPDNFQSRRPNTSFCFLDIRSPGLGDTAMYLCATSRDGPSGGAQFFGPGTRLTVL.